This entry features one T cell receptor beta chain sequence. Its antigen is not yet known. No clone much larger than this one lies a single base away; base qualities are absent. Participants in the prospective study were aged roughly 18 to 89 years, lived in approximately 26 United States geographic areas, and enrolled through a virtual design. Cohort assignment in the prospective study relied on participant-reported clinical history from a screening survey and a study questionnaire. For ImmuneRACE Cohort 3, a participant was defined as recovered based on two consecutive negative NP/OP PCR tests, clearance by a healthcare professional, or resolution of symptoms. In the prospective study, mobile phlebotomists collected whole blood, serum and a nasopharyngeal or oropharyngeal swab from each participant. Over a roughly 2-month period, participants in the prospective study had the option of providing additional blood draws and questionnaires. Blood samples from the prospective study were shipped frozen or at room temperature prior to DNA extraction.

TCRbeta CDR3 regions were amplified from genomic DNA using the immunoSEQ Assay, a bias-controlled multiplex PCR. Turning to the authors' computational methods: Within the assay, amplification of reference gene primers was used to estimate how many nucleated cells each sample contained. Sequence reads were collapsed and filtered to measure the absolute abundance of every unique TCRbeta CDR3 rearrangement. For each sample, productive Simpson clonality was calculated as the square root of Simpson's diversity index across productive rearrangements. TCRdb took over this immuneACCESS table, retaining in-frame rearrangements with V and J assigned. Such tables are incomplete; in checked studies, under half of the missing clones stem from an unresolved V gene, and the remainder is unexplained. V and J calls plus clone size are reproduced from that table; the DNA served to infer D and trimming. This sample comprises 450,000 to 500,000 clones, about 88% of them detected only once. Together, the top ten hold around 7.9% of the sample.

These data are taken from a study of blood T cell repertoires in COVID-19 (dated by TCRdb to the early 2020s). Broadly, across the study: The collaborator samples originated in the United States, Italy and Spain and spanned the acute and convalescent phases of COVID-19. The prospective study material was composed of cDNA or gDNA derived from T cells, B-cell-depleted T cells, or PBMCs. The dataset comprised deeply sampled blood TCRbeta repertoires from subjects exposed to, actively infected with, or recovered from COVID-19. A freely available public database, intended as a resource for researchers studying the immune response to SARS-CoV-2, is where the repertoires were released. Samples came from the ongoing ImmuneRACE study (first 160 participants) plus 1,254 subjects from 6 global collaborators. Nearly every sample came with metadata listing a de-identified subject ID, COVID-19 status, age in years and sex. HLA class I and class II types, where available, came from metadata supplied by the sample provider rather than from assay-based typing. The research as a whole found: The quantity of clinical and demographic metadata differed by source and by participant and was supplied without curation.

There are 16 amino acids in the CDR3, from cysteine to phenylalanine inclusive. CDR3 DNA only is kept here, 48 bases in frame from base 1. The CDR1 and CDR2 encoded by the germline V gene are KGHSH and LQKENI. After removal of 4 bases from V and 1 base from J, the junction retains 9 bases not matched to a gene. Sequencing was carried out using PBMCs or T cells enriched from blood (not recorded which). The receptor chain draws on TRBV18 and TRBJ2-5; TRBD1 fits 7 bases in the junction. The source is a woman between 55 and 75 years old who had recovered from COVID-19. In nucleotides, the sequence is TGTGCCAGCTCACACTCGGACAGGAGGCTCCAAGAGACCCAGTACTTC. This yields the protein CASSHSDRRLQETQYF.